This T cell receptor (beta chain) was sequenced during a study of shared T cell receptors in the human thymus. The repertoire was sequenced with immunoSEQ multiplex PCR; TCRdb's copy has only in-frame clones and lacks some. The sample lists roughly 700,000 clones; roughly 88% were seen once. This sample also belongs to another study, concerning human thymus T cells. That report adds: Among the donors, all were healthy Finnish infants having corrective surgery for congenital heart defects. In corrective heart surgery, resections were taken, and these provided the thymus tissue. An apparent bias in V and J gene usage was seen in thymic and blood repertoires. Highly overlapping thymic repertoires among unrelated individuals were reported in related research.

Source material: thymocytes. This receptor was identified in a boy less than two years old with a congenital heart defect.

CDR3 DNA: TGTGCCAGCTCACCACTCCCGCTCTGGGCAGGGGAGCTGTTTTTT. Protein sequence: CASSPLPLWAGELFF. The chain is built from TRBV18 and TRBJ2-2; D gene uncertain. The CDR3 covers 15 residues. The V and J ends lost 1 base and 8 bases respectively, with 14 bases between them. Germline values: CDR1 KGHSH, CDR2 LQKENI.